These 16 T cell receptor beta chains were all obtained from the same sample, sequenced in a study of Ad26.COV2.S vaccination and SARS-CoV-2 variants. TCRdb's table, derived via immunoSEQ multiplex PCR, lists solely in-frame clones and lacks some. The table shows over 110,000 clones, with roughly 90% occurring only once. Here the sequenced sample was peripheral blood, taken after recovery from COVID-19. The receptors here all came from a human donor who had recovered from COVID-19.

This chain connects TRBV19 to TRBJ1-1, with unresolved D. V lost 6 bases to trimming and J lost 0 bases, with 14 bases between them. The CDR3 sequence is 15 residues long. Looked up from germline, CDR1 is LNHDA and CDR2 is SQIVND (reference sequence). The CDR3, as DNA: TGTGCCAGTAGGCTCCACCATACTATGAACACTGAAGCTTTCTTT. Its protein is CASRLHHTMNTEAFF.

V is TRBV5-4 and J is TRBJ1-1; 7 positions match TRBD1. Germline values: CDR1 SGHNT, CDR2 YYREEE (reference sequence). The CDR3 length is 18 residues. Germline trimming cut 0 bases from V and 0 bases from J; bases unmatched to any gene: 11. This CDR3 is CASSLAGTEIFMNTEAFF. For the CDR3, the DNA is TGTGCCAGCAGCTTGGCCGGGACAGAGATCTTCATGAACACTGAAGCTTTCTTT.

V usage is TRBV7-9 and J usage is TRBJ1-1; possible D gene TRBD1, 6 bases. Trimming removed 5 bases from V and 1 base from J, with 11 bases in between. CDR3 length: 14 residues. CDR1 and CDR2 from the germline V gene are SEHNR and FQNEAQ (reference sequence). The CDR3 protein is CASSPQGWNTEAFF. CDR3 nucleotide sequence: TGTGCCAGCAGCCCACAGGGTTGGAACACTGAAGCTTTCTTT.

Of note for this clone: One end of the junction is discordant with germline, which a read error may explain. The chain recombines TRBV28 with TRBJ1-1; D may be TRBD1 (5 bases). This CDR3 comprises 15 residues. Germline CDR1 reads MDHEN; CDR2 reads SYDVKM. The CDR3 nucleotides read TGTGCCAACAGTCTCACGGGGGAAGGGGTCGCTGAAGCTTTCTTT. This encodes CANSLTGEGVAEAFF. Full variable domain (rest looked up from reference TRBV28 and TRBJ1-1): DVKVTQSSRYLVKRTGEKVFLECVQDMDHENMFWYRQDPGLGLRLIYFSYDVKMKEKGDIPEGYSVSREKKERFSLILESASTNQTSMYLCANSLTGEGVAEAFFGQGTRLTVV.

The chain combines TRBV5-1 with TRBJ1-5; D gene unclear. The germline CDR1 and CDR2 sequences are SGHRS and YFSETQ. The CDR3 loop spans 13 amino acids. Trimming pared 1 base from V and 6 bases from J, leaving 8 bases between. This CDR3 reads CASSLTLSQPQHF. Written as DNA, the CDR3 is TGCGCCAGCAGCTTGACTCTTAGTCAGCCCCAGCATTTT.

The chain is built from TRBV28 and TRBJ1-5; D possibly corresponds to TRBD1 (5 bases). The V and J ends lost 7 bases and 10 bases respectively, with 14 bases between them. CDR1 is MDHEN, CDR2 SYDVKM, per germline. This CDR3 spans 12 amino acids. The CDR3 sequence: CASNLQEGPQHF. CDR3 coding DNA: TGTGCCAGCAATCTACAGGAGGGTCCCCAGCATTTT.

The CDR3, as DNA: TGCGCCAGCAGTGACGGGGTGAGCACAGATACGCAGTATTTT. It codes for CASSDGVSTDTQYF. V and J are TRBV10-1 and TRBJ2-3; possibly TRBD2 for D (5 bases). This CDR3 region has 14 residues. Trimming removed 3 bases at V and 0 bases at J, with 7 bases between. Germline CDR1 WNHNN, CDR2 SYGVQD (reference sequence).

The chain employs TRBV21-1 and TRBJ2-7; the D segment call TRBD1 is taken from the table without a DNA check. TRBV21-1 constitutes a pseudogene. This CDR3 is 14 amino acids long. The CDR3 region has the DNA TGTGCCAGCAGCTCCCGGACAGGGATCAACGAGCAGTACTTC. Its translation: CASSSRTGINEQYF.

J is TRBJ2-1 and V is TRBV5-6; either TRBD1 or TRBD2 may supply D (6 bases each). The CDR3 length is 14 residues. The germline V gene encodes CDR1 SGHDT and CDR2 YYEEEE. V dropped 0 bases and J dropped 6 bases, with 10 bases sitting between them. CDR3 protein: CASSLEGGGNEQFF. The DNA for the CDR3 is TGTGCCAGCAGCTTGGAGGGGGGCGGCAATGAGCAGTTCTTC.

The CDR3 spells CASSISSSGPNEQFF. CDR3 coding DNA: TGTGCCAGTAGTATTAGCAGTAGCGGCCCGAATGAGCAGTTCTTC. The chain joins TRBV19 to TRBJ2-1; D possibly corresponds to TRBD2 (6 bases). This CDR3 has 15 residues. The ends were cut back, 3 bases at V and 7 bases at J, with 16 bases in the middle. Germline V gene sequence: CDR1 LNHDA, CDR2 SQIVND (reference sequence).

The V gene is TRBV7-2, the J gene TRBJ2-1; the D is unclear. Germline CDR1 and CDR2: SGHTA and FQGNSA. This CDR3 is built from 16 residues. The V gene lost 5 bases and the J gene lost 0 bases, with 14 bases spanning the gap. CDR3 DNA sequence: TGTGCCAGCAGCCTGGCAGGCTCAAGCTCCTACAATGAGCAGTTCTTC. Amino acids: CASSLAGSSSYNEQFF.

This clone was observed a single time. V and J are TRBV7-2 and TRBJ1-3, with D maybe TRBD1 (6 bases). V lost 4 bases to trimming and J lost 0 bases, with 19 bases between them. Per the germline V gene, CDR1 is SGHTA and CDR2 is FQGNSA. This CDR3 contains 18 residues. In nucleotides, the CDR3 is TGTGCCAGCAGCTATTGGGGGCTCCAAGATCTCTCTGGAAACACCATATATTTT. It yields the protein CASSYWGLQDLSGNTIYF.

The rearrangement joins TRBV14 to TRBJ1-1; D remains ambiguous. The CDR3 runs 13 residues. The V gene's germline CDR1 is SGHDN and CDR2 FVKESK. V dropped 4 bases and J dropped 3 bases, with 9 bases sitting between them. CDR3 nucleotides: TGTGCCAGCAGCCCACATCGGGACACTGAAGCTTTCTTT. It yields the protein CASSPHRDTEAFF.

The chain is built from TRBV18 and TRBJ2-7, with 9 positions matching TRBD1. Germline CDR1 is KGHSH and CDR2 is LQKENI. This CDR3 contains 16 residues. After removal of 1 base from V and 0 bases from J, the junction contained 4 bases not matched to a gene. Here the CDR3 DNA reads TGTGCCAGCTCACCACTTGGGACAGGGAGCTCCTACGAGCAGTACTTC. Amino acids: CASSPLGTGSSYEQYF. The variable domain in full, completed from reference TRBV18 and TRBJ2-7, reads NAGVMQNPRHLVRRRGQEARLRCSPMKGHSHVYWYRQLPEEGLKFMVYLQKENIIDESGMPKERFSAEFPKEGPSILRIQQVVRGDSAAYFCASSPLGTGSSYEQYFGPGTRLTVT.

The chain recombines TRBV28 with TRBJ2-6, with D possibly matching TRBD1 (7 bases). The CDR3 sequence is 20 residues long. With 8 bases removed from V and 4 bases from J, the gap between germline ends came to 30 bases. Germline lookup yields CDR1 MDHEN and CDR2 SYDVKM. The CDR3 reads CASDPAPAGQNPPGANVLTF. The CDR3 DNA reads TGTGCCAGCGATCCAGCCCCTGCGGGACAGAACCCACCCGGGGCCAACGTCCTGACTTTC. Based on the CDR3 plus reference TRBV28 and TRBJ2-6, the full variable domain is DVKVTQSSRYLVKRTGEKVFLECVQDMDHENMFWYRQDPGLGLRLIYFSYDVKMKEKGDIPEGYSVSREKKERFSLILESASTNQTSMYLCASDPAPAGQNPPGANVLTFGAGSRLTVL.

The chain is built from TRBV10-2 and TRBJ1-5; D is possibly TRBD1 (5 bases). V dropped 3 bases and J dropped 4 bases, with 10 bases sitting between them. The germline V gene has CDR1 WSHSY and CDR2 SAAADI. The CDR3 loop spans 14 amino acids. The CDR3 is CASSDHRSNQPQHF. Here the CDR3 DNA reads TGCGCCAGCAGTGATCACAGGTCGAATCAGCCCCAGCATTTT.